Following are 5 T cell receptor beta chains from one sample sequenced in a study of post-analysis software for immune sequencing data (dated by TCRdb to between 2015 and 2017). Broader findings and caveats from the paper: Patients showed significantly higher frequencies than controls for a handful of TRBV segments, among them TRBV5-6, TRBV5-1 and TRBV20-1.

Library creation used PCR. Data came from an Illumina HiSeq 2500. To reduce PCR and sequencing biases, unique molecular identifiers were built into the TCR beta cDNA libraries. The public reads were run again by TCRdb, first through fastp at Q25 and then through MiXCR, and only productive beta chains were kept. One record per CDR3 amino acid sequence lists the most common genes and DNA. The sample table holds about 540,000 distinct CDR3 sequences, of which approximately 31% were seen once. The ten largest clones take up less than 6% of the sample. These receptors' antigens are unknown. The source material was blood. The origin of the receptors is a girl between 2 and 17 years old with multiple sclerosis.

This rearrangement joins TRBV7-2 to TRBJ1-2; 7 nucleotides line up with TRBD1. Germline V CDR1 and CDR2: SGHTA, FQGNSA. This CDR3 is built from 14 residues. Trimming at V came to 5 bases and at J to 4 bases, leaving 7 bases not matched to a gene. CDR3 DNA: TGTGCCAGCAGCGGTGACAGGGCTTTCTATGGCTACACCTTC. Translated, it gives CASSGDRAFYGYTF. Supplemented by reference TRBV7-2 and TRBJ1-2, the full variable domain reads GAGVSQSPSNKVTEKGKDVELRCDPISGHTALYWYRQSLGQGLEFLIYFQGNSAPDKSGLPSDRFSAERTGGSVSTLTIQRTQQEDSAVYLCASSGDRAFYGYTFGSGTRLTVV.

This chain joins TRBV7-8 and TRBJ1-1, with a weak D call TRBD1 (6 bases). V gave up 7 bases and J gave up 4 bases, with 19 bases separating them. From germline, CDR1 is SGHVS and CDR2 FQNEAQ. CDR3 length: 15 amino acids. The CDR3 region has the DNA TGTGCCAGCATCAGGGACAATTCGGGTGGCACTGAAGCTTTCTTT. It specifies CASIRDNSGGTEAFF.

The chain employs TRBV6-5 and TRBJ1-2; possible D gene TRBD1, 6 bases. The germline CDR1 and CDR2 sequences are MNHEY and SVGAGI. Trimming shortened V by 2 bases and J by 2 bases, and 12 bases separated the two germline ends. The CDR3 runs to 15 residues. This chain's CDR3 is CASSYGDTLNYGYTF. CDR3 DNA: TGTGCCAGCAGTTACGGGGACACCTTAAACTATGGCTACACCTTC.

Only a few counts were recorded for this clonotype. V and J are TRBV29-1 and TRBJ1-2, with 9 nucleotides matching TRBD1. With V trimmed by 7 bases and J by 6 bases, 3 bases remained unmatched. This CDR3 comprises 11 residues. Germline values: CDR1 SQVTM, CDR2 ANQGSEA. The CDR3 DNA is TGCAGCGCCGACAGGGGGAATGGCTACACCTTC. Translation: CSADRGNGYTF.

This clonotype was counted only a few times. V gene TRBV24-1 combines with J gene TRBJ1-5; a possible D gene is TRBD1 (6 bases). The CDR3 totals 14 residues. Germline V gene data show CDR1 as KGHDR and CDR2 as SFDVKD. With 2 bases removed from V and 6 bases from J, the gap between germline ends came to 10 bases. The chain's CDR3 is CATSDYGGGQPQHF. The CDR3 DNA is TGTGCCACCAGTGATTACGGGGGCGGTCAGCCCCAGCATTTT.